This paragraph reports one T cell receptor (beta chain). Sequencing used immunoSEQ multiplex PCR; TCRdb keeps in-frame clones, though not all of them. In the table there are 150,000 to 200,000 clones, 87% of which are singletons. The sample is drawn from a study of T cell responses to AZD1222 COVID-19 vaccine. Germline V CDR1 and CDR2: SQVTM, ANQGSEA. The CDR3 covers 12 residues. Trimming cost V 4 bases and J 7 bases, with 14 bases left between them. This sequence originates from an adult who received the AZD1222 COVID-19 vaccine. Specimen: peripheral blood, collected 28 days after the second AZD1222 dose. The chain uses TRBV29-1 and TRBJ2-7, with D perhaps TRBD1 or TRBD2 (6 bases each). CDR3 nucleotide sequence: TGCAGCGTTGTTCTGGGGGGCCGGGAGCAGTACTTC. It translates to CSVVLGGREQYF.